The TCR beta chain described here comes from a study of OX40 agonist ivuxolimab in advanced cancers. Across the whole study: Across the patients, intravenous ivuxolimab was delivered every 2 weeks at 0.01 to 10 mg/kg. Notes on the study in general: At doses 0.1 to 3.0 mg/kg, CD4+ and CD8+ clones expanded.

Clones were read by immunoSEQ multiplex PCR, and TCRdb kept only the in-frame ones, dropping some. The profile shows about 86,000 clones, 92% of them singletons. With respect to this clone: The target antigen is unknown.

Germline V gene sequence: CDR1 SGDLS, CDR2 YYNGEE. CDR3 length: 17 residues. Trimming pared 1 base from V and 1 base from J, leaving 14 bases between. The gene calls are TRBV9 and TRBJ2-2; no clear D. The source material was CD4+ or CD8+ T cells sorted from blood, sampled in a trial of the OX40 agonist ivuxolimab. The clonotype originates from an adult with an advanced solid tumor such as melanoma, head and neck, liver or kidney cancer. The CDR3 bases are TGTGCCAGCAGCGTAAATTGGGTGGGCTGGAACACCGGGGAGCTGTTTTTT. Encoded protein: CASSVNWVGWNTGELFF.